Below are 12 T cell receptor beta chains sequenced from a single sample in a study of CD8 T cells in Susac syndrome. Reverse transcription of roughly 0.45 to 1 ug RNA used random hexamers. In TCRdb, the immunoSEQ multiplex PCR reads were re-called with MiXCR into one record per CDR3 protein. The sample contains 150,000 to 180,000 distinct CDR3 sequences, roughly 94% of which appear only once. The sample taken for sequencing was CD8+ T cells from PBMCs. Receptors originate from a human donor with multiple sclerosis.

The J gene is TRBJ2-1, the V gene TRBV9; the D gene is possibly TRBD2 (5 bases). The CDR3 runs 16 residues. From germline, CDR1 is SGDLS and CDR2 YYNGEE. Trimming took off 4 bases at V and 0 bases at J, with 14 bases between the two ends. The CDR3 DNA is TGTGCCAGCAGCCCTCGAGGGTCGAGCTCCTACAATGAGCAGTTCTTC. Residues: CASSPRGSSSYNEQFF.

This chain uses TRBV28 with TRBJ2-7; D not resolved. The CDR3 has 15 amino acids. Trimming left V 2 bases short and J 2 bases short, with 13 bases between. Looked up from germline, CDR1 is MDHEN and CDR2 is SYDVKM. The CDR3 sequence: CASSLRPDTTYEQYF. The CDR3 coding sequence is TGTGCCAGCAGTTTACGTCCCGATACAACCTACGAGCAGTACTTC. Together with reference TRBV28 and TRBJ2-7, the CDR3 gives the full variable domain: DVKVTQSSRYLVKRTGEKVFLECVQDMDHENMFWYRQDPGLGLRLIYFSYDVKMKEKGDIPEGYSVSREKKERFSLILESASTNQTSMYLCASSLRPDTTYEQYFGPGTRLTVT.

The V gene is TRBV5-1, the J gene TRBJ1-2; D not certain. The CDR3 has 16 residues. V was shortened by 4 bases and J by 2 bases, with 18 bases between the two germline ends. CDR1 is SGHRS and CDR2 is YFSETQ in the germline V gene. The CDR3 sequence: CASSPREGRMNYGYTF. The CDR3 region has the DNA TGCGCCAGCAGCCCGCGGGAAGGCAGAATGAACTATGGCTACACCTTC. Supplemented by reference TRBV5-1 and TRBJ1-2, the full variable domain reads KAGVTQTPRYLIKTRGQQVTLSCSPISGHRSVSWYQQTPGQGLQFLFEYFSETQRNKGNFPGRFSGRQFSNSRSEMNVSTLELGDSALYLCASSPREGRMNYGYTFGSGTRLTVV.

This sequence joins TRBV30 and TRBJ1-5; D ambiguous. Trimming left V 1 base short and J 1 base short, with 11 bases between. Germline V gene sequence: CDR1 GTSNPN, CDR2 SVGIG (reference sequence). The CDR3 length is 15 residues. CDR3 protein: CAWSAPDQSNQPQHF. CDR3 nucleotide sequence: TGTGCCTGGAGTGCCCCGGACCAGAGCAATCAGCCCCAGCATTTT.

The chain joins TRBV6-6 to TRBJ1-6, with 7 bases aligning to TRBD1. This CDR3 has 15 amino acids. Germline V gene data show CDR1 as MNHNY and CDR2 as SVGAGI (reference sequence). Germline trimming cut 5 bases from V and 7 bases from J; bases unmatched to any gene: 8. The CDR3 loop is CASSPTPGGNSPLHF. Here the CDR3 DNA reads TGTGCCAGCAGTCCCACCCCAGGGGGGAATTCACCCCTCCACTTT.

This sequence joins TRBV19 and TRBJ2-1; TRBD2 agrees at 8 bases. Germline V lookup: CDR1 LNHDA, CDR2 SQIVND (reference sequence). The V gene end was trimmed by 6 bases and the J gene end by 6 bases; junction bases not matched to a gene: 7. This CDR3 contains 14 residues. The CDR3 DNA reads TGTGCCAGTAGCAGCGCGGGGGGAAGCAATGAGCAGTTCTTC. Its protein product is CASSSAGGSNEQFF. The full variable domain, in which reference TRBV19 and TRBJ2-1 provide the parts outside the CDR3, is DGGITQSPKYLFRKEGQNVTLSCEQNLNHDAMYWYRQDPGQGLRLIYYSQIVNDFQKGDIAEGYSVSREKKESFPLTVTSAQKNPTAFYLCASSSAGGSNEQFFGPGTRLTVL.

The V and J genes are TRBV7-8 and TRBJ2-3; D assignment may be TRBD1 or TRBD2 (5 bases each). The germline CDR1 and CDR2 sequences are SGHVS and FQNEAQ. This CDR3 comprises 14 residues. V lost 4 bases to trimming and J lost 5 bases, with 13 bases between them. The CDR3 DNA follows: TGTGCCAGCAGCTACGAGTTGGGGGAAGATACGCAGTATTTT. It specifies CASSYELGEDTQYF.

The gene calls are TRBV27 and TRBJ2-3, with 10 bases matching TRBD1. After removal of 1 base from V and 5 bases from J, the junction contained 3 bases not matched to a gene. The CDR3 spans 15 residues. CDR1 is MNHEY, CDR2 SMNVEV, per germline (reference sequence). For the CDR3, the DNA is TGTGCCAGCAGTTTATTAGGGACAGGGGAAGATACGCAGTATTTT. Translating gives CASSLLGTGEDTQYF.

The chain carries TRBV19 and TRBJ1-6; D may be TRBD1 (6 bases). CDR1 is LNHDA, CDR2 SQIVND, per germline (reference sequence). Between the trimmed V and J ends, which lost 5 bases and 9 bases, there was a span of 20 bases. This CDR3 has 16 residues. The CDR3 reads CASSDIGGHLGSPLHF. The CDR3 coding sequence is TGTGCCAGTAGTGACATCGGGGGCCACCTGGGTTCACCCCTCCACTTT. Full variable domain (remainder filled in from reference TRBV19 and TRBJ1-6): DGGITQSPKYLFRKEGQNVTLSCEQNLNHDAMYWYRQDPGQGLRLIYYSQIVNDFQKGDIAEGYSVSREKKESFPLTVTSAQKNPTAFYLCASSDIGGHLGSPLHFGNGTRLTVT.

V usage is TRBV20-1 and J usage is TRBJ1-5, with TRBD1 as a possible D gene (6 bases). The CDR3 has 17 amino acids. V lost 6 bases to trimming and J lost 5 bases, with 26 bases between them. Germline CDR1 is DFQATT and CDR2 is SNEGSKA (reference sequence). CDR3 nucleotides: TGCAGTGCCCACGGGGGGCTAGGGTTCGGGGCCGATCAGCCCCAGCATTTT. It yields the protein CSAHGGLGFGADQPQHF.

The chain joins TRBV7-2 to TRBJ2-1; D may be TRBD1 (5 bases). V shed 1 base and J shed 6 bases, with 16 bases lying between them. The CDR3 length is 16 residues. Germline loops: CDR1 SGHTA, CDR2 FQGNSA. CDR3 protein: CASSLEARTRGNEQFF. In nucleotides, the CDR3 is TGTGCCAGCAGCTTAGAAGCTAGGACAAGGGGCAATGAGCAGTTCTTC.

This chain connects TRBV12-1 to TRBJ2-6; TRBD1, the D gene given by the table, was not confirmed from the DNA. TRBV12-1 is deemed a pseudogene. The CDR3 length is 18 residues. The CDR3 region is CASSARDRDPSGANVLTF. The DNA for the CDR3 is TGTGCCAGCAGCGCTCGGGACAGGGACCCCTCTGGGGCCAACGTCCTGACTTTC.